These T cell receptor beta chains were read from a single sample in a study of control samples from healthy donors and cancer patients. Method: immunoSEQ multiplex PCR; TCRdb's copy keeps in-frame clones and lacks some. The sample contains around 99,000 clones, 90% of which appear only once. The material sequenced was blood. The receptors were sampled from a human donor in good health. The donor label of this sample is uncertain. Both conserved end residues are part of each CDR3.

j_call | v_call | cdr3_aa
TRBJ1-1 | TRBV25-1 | CASSELSTEAFF
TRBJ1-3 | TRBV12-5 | CASGGDEVRGRSSGNTIYF
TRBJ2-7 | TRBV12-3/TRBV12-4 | CASSYGRYEQYF
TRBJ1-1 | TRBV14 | CASSQRLTEAFF
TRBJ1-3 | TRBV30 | CAWSVGLGNTIYF
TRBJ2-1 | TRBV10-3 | CAISTGTGYNEQFF
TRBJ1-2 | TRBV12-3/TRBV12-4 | CASSPHSYGYTF
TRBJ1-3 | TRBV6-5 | CASSLTSSGNTIYF
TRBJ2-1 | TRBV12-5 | CASGTSGGYNEQFF
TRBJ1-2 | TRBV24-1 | CATSDPPASGYTF
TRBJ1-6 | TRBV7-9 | CASSTLEPSPLHF
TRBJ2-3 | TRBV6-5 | CASSQGAFRTDTQYF
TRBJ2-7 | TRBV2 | CASTSGAGFYEQYF
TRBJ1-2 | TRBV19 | CASEDRVTYGYTF
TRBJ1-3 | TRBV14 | CASSQDHPRNTIYF
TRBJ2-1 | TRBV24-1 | CATSDVTGSGANEQFF
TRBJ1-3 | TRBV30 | CAWSKDPSGNTIYF
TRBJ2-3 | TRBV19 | CASRGPSTDTQYF
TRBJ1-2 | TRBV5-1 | CASSLGGPGQGYTF
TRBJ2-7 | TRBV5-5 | CASSLYPGSYEQYF
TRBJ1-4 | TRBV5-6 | CASSLVPATNEKLFF
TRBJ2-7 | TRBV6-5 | CASSDSGYEQYF
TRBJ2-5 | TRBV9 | CASSSRGGETQYF
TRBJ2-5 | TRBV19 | CASSSGQAQETQYF
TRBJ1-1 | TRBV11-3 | CASSEGETEAFF
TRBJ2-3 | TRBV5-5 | CASSLGGPSTDTQYF
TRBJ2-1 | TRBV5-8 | CARVDSYNEQFF
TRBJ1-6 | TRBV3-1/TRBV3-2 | CASSQEAGSNSPLHF
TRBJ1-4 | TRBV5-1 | CASRELPAPRDEKLFF
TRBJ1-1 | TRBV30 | CAWSVEGGTEAFF
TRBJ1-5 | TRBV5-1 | CASSLGKDQPQHF
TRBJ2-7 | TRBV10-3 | CAIRDSGTSAAEQYF
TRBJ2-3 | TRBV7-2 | CASSLVGSTDTQYF
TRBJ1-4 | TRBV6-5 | CASSYEVLEKLFF
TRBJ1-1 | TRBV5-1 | CASSFSGMNTEAFF
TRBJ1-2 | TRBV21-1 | CASSLDTYYGYTF
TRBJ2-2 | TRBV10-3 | CAISESQRGTGELFF
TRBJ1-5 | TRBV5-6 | CASSAGMSYRPQHF
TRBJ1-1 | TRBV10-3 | CAVRDWNTEAFF
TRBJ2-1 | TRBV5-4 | CASSLQGLSYNEQFF
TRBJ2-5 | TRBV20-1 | CSASTVGTQYF
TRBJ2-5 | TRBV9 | CASSAPGQGAKETQYF
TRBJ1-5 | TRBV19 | CASSGTGNQPQHF
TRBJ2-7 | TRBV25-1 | CASSDPGVSEQYF
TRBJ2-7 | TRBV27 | CASSLSNRGFSEQYF
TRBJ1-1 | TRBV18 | CASSSMAAVEAFF
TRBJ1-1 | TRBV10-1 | CASSGGDTEAFF
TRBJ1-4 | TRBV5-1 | CASSQTSGTINEKLFF
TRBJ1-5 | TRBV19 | CASRLMTYSNQPQHF
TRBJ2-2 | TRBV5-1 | CASSLVPGIGTGELFF
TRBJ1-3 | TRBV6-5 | CASIQASGNTIYF